The 23 T cell receptor beta chains reported below all come from one sample, sequenced in a study of T cell repertoires in cytomegalovirus infection. For these TCRs, the target antigens are not known. TCRdb passed the reads through MiXCR, listing each CDR3 protein once. The data show some 940,000 distinct CDR3 sequences, around 30% seen once. Material: cultured CD8+ T cells from PBMCs, obtained from culture after CMV antigen stimulation. These receptors all come from a human donor in good health (CMV status not recorded). Some clones in this sample may be carry-over from other donors' samples.

This clonotype has more than one count but fewer than ten. This chain links TRBV11-1 with TRBJ2-1, with D tentatively TRBD1 or TRBD2 (5 bases each). Germline loops: CDR1 SGHAT, CDR2 FQDESV (reference sequence). V was trimmed by 4 bases and J by 6 bases, leaving 13 bases between them. The CDR3 totals 14 residues. The CDR3 sequence is CASSSAGAGNEQFF. CDR3 sequence (DNA): TGTGCCAGCAGCTCAGCCGGGGCGGGCAATGAGCAGTTCTTC.

The gene calls are TRBV27 and TRBJ2-1; 11 nucleotides agree with TRBD2. The CDR3 loop spans 18 amino acids. V lost 0 bases to trimming and J lost 3 bases; unmatched junction nucleotides: 7. CDR1 is MNHEY, CDR2 SMNVEV, per germline (reference sequence). This CDR3 reads CASSLSKLAGVLYNEQFF. CDR3 DNA sequence: TGTGCCAGCAGTTTATCGAAACTAGCGGGGGTTCTCTACAATGAGCAGTTCTTC.

In this sample, this clonotype turned up a few times. This CDR3 reads CASSEEGGYEQYV. CDR3 in DNA: TGTGCCAGCAGTGAAGAGGGGGGCTACGAGCAGTACGTC. The chain joins TRBV2 to TRBJ2-7, with D perhaps TRBD1 or TRBD2 (6 bases each). V was clipped by 1 base and J by 3 bases, with 7 bases between them. Per the germline V gene, CDR1 is SNHLY and CDR2 is FYNNEI. The CDR3 contains 13 residues.

The genes are TRBV6-6 and TRBJ2-7; possible D gene TRBD2, 5 bases. The V gene's germline CDR1 is MNHNY and CDR2 SVGAGI (reference sequence). V was shortened by 0 bases and J by 4 bases, with 16 bases between the two germline ends. The CDR3 contains 16 residues. In nucleotides, the CDR3 is TGTGCCAGCAGTTACTCGGACTCGGCGATGAAGTACGAGCAGTACTTC. Encoded protein: CASSYSDSAMKYEQYF.

Many counts were recorded for this clonotype. The genes are TRBV7-6 and TRBJ1-3; D remains ambiguous. The CDR3 contains 14 residues. Looked up from germline, CDR1 is SGHVS and CDR2 is FNYEAQ. Trimming removed 5 bases from V and 1 base from J, with 9 bases in between. Here the CDR3 DNA reads TGTGCCAGCAGCCCAGAGGGATCTGGAAACACCATATATTTT. Encoded protein: CASSPEGSGNTIYF. The complete variable domain, with remaining parts taken from reference TRBV7-6 and TRBJ1-3, reads GAGVSQSPRYKVTKRGQDVALRCDPISGHVSLYWYRQALGQGPEFLTYFNYEAQQDKSGLPNDRFSAERPEGSISTLTIQRTEQRDSAMYRCASSPEGSGNTIYFGEGSWLTVV.

Remarks on this clonotype: This is likely a read error, given that the CDR3 carries no conserved phenylalanine or tryptophan at its end. The V call is TRBV11-2, the J call TRBJ2-4, with unresolved D. Trimming pared 5 bases from V and 3 bases from J, leaving 14 bases between. Germline CDR1 and CDR2: SGHAT and FQNNGV. The CDR3 totals 15 residues. The CDR3 spells CASSIAEAGKNIQYC. CDR3 in DNA: TGTGCCAGCAGCATCGCAGAGGCAGGCAAAAACATTCAGTACTGC.

The chain has TRBV7-9 and TRBJ2-3, with 7 bases that match TRBD2. Germline V CDR1 and CDR2: SEHNR, FQNEAQ (reference sequence). Trimming took 5 bases from V and 4 from J; bases not matched to a gene: 6. The CDR3 contains 14 residues. The CDR3 reads CASSHNTSADTQYF. Here the CDR3 DNA reads TGTGCCAGCAGCCACAATACTAGCGCAGATACGCAGTATTTT.

This clonotype was seen a single time. The rearrangement joins TRBV27 to TRBJ1-5, with 8 positions matching TRBD1. V was pared by 6 bases and J by 5 bases, with 12 bases of the junction left unmatched. The CDR3 loop spans 16 amino acids. The germline V gene has CDR1 MNHEY and CDR2 SMNVEV (reference sequence). CDR3: CASRKGQGPLYQPQHF. The CDR3 DNA reads as TGTGCCAGCAGAAAAGGACAGGGTCCCCTCTATCAGCCCCAGCATTTT.

The rearrangement uses TRBV7-9 and TRBJ2-5; 7 bases align to TRBD2. V was pared by 0 bases and J by 4 bases, with 5 bases of the junction left unmatched. The CDR3 spans 15 residues. The germline V gene has CDR1 SEHNR and CDR2 FQNEAQ (reference sequence). CDR3 nucleotide sequence: TGTGCCAGCAGCTTAGCCCCCCTAGCGGTAGAGACCCAGTACTTC. Amino acid sequence: CASSLAPLAVETQYF.

J is TRBJ2-1 and V is TRBV28; D gene uncertain. Germline V gene data show CDR1 as MDHEN and CDR2 as SYDVKM. The CDR3 is 15 amino acids. The V end lost 3 bases, the J end lost 4 bases, and 13 bases lay between the germline ends. The CDR3 DNA reads TGTGCCAGCAGTTTCTGGGCCCACAGTTACAATGAGCAGTTCTTC. Translated: CASSFWAHSYNEQFF.

The chain recombines TRBV27 with TRBJ2-1; TRBD2 agrees at 10 bases. From germline, CDR1 is MNHEY and CDR2 SMNVEV (reference sequence). The CDR3 runs to 17 residues. V trimming: 3 bases; J trimming: 3 bases; junction bases outside the gene matches: 8. The CDR3 spells CASSLPGERGGYNEQFF. For the CDR3, the DNA is TGTGCCAGCAGTTTGCCAGGGGAGCGGGGGGGCTACAATGAGCAGTTCTTC.

This rearrangement joins TRBV19 to TRBJ2-4, with D possibly matching TRBD2 (6 bases). Trimming shortened V by 4 bases and J by 0 bases, and 10 bases separated the two germline ends. CDR3 length: 15 residues. CDR1 is LNHDA, CDR2 SQIVND, per germline (reference sequence). CDR3 protein: CASSSGTKAKNIQYF. The CDR3 DNA sequence: TGTGCCAGTAGTAGCGGGACGAAAGCCAAAAACATTCAGTACTTC. Full variable domain (rest looked up from reference TRBV19 and TRBJ2-4): DGGITQSPKYLFRKEGQNVTLSCEQNLNHDAMYWYRQDPGQGLRLIYYSQIVNDFQKGDIAEGYSVSREKKESFPLTVTSAQKNPTAFYLCASSSGTKAKNIQYFGAGTRLSVL.

As concerns this clonotype: This may arise from a read error, as a much more abundant clone is one base away. The CDR3 region has the DNA TGTACCAGCAGTCCCGGGGAAGCGGGGGCCCTAAGCTCCTACAATGAGCAGTTCTTC. It specifies CTSSPGEAGALSSYNEQFF. The rearrangement uses TRBV12-3 or TRBV12-4 and TRBJ2-1, with 8 nucleotides matching TRBD2. CDR3 length: 19 amino acids.

This clonotype was counted a few times. The chain carries TRBV5-1 and TRBJ2-5, with a tentative D call TRBD1 (5 bases). From germline, CDR1 is SGHRS and CDR2 YFSETQ. Trimming stripped 1 base from V and 0 bases from J, with 10 bases between. The CDR3 runs 15 residues. The CDR3 sequence: CASSLKPGYQETQYF. CDR3 bases: TGCGCCAGCAGCTTGAAGCCAGGGTACCAAGAGACCCAGTACTTC.

Regarding this clonotype: The junction departs from the called germline gene at one end, perhaps through a read error. This rearrangement joins TRBV15 to TRBJ1-3, with D perhaps TRBD1 (6 bases). The CDR3 length is 14 residues. Germline V gene sequence: CDR1 LNHNV, CDR2 YYDKDF (reference sequence). The CDR3 reads CVTSGSTGANTIYF. DNA of the CDR3: TGTGTCACCAGCGGGTCGACAGGAGCAAACACCATATATTTT.

The rearrangement joins TRBV27 to TRBJ1-5, with D unclear. The CDR3 is made up of 15 amino acids. CDR1 MNHEY and CDR2 SMNVEV come from the germline V gene (reference sequence). V lost 3 bases to trimming and J lost 6 bases, with 15 bases between them. CDR3 amino acids: CASSFGSNPRQPQHF. The CDR3, as DNA: TGTGCCAGCAGTTTCGGGAGTAATCCCCGTCAGCCCCAGCATTTT.

Regarding this clonotype: One end of the junction does not line up with germline, which may come from a read error. The V call is TRBV12-5, the J call TRBJ2-1; TRBD1 or TRBD2 may be the D gene (6 bases each). The CDR3 spans 16 residues. The germline V gene has CDR1 LGHNT and CDR2 FRNRAP. The CDR3 here is CATGLWPGARVNEQFF. CDR3 sequence (DNA): TGTGCTACTGGTTTGTGGCCGGGGGCGAGGGTAAATGAGCAGTTCTTC. Supplemented by reference TRBV12-5 and TRBJ2-1, the full variable domain reads DARVTQTPRHKVTEMGQEVTMRCQPILGHNTVFWYRQTMMQGLELLAYFRNRAPLDDSGMPKDRFSAEMPDATLATLKIQPSEPRDSAVYFCATGLWPGARVNEQFFGPGTRLTVL.

V usage is TRBV12-3 or TRBV12-4 and J usage is TRBJ1-4; D may be TRBD1 (5 bases). The CDR3 totals 15 residues. V shed 2 bases and J shed 6 bases, with 13 bases lying between them. CDR3 bases: TGTGCCAGCAGTTTAAGAGGTGGGGGGGATGAAAAACTGTTTTTT. Its protein product is CASSLRGGGDEKLFF.

This rearrangement joins TRBV6-2 or TRBV6-3 to TRBJ1-4; no definite D call. The CDR3 runs to 14 residues. Deletions cut 5 bases from V and 0 bases from J, with 7 bases between. CDR1 is MNHEY and CDR2 is SVGEGT in the germline V gene. CDR3 DNA sequence: TGTGCCAGCAGTCTAGATTCAACTAATGAAAAACTGTTTTTT. Its translation: CASSLDSTNEKLFF.

The rearrangement joins TRBV6-6 to TRBJ1-2; D gene ambiguous. V was cut by 8 bases and J by 8 bases, with 15 bases left in between. CDR1 MNHNY and CDR2 SVGAGI come from the germline V gene (reference sequence). CDR3 length: 12 residues. CDR3 DNA sequence: TGTGCCAGCGGGGAGGGATGGAAGGGCTACACCTTC. It specifies CASGEGWKGYTF.

This clonotype was seen a handful of times. This rearrangement joins TRBV4-1 to TRBJ1-2; D remains ambiguous. The V end was cut by 0 bases, the J end by 4 bases, with 18 bases between. Germline V lookup: CDR1 MGHRA, CDR2 YSYEKL. CDR3 size: 17 residues. The CDR3 DNA reads TGCGCCAGCAGCCAAGATGAGGCGGGAGTTGGTGGCTATGGCTACACCTTC. Encoded protein: CASSQDEAGVGGYGYTF.

This chain links TRBV11-3 with TRBJ2-1, with D tentatively TRBD2 (5 bases). Germline CDR1 and CDR2: SGHNT and YENEEA. Between the trimmed V and J ends, which lost 3 bases and 4 bases, there was a span of 10 bases. CDR3 size: 14 residues. The CDR3 DNA follows: TGTGCCAGCAGCTTGTCTAGCCCTTACAATGAGCAGTTCTTC. This encodes CASSLSSPYNEQFF.

The chain links TRBV27 to TRBJ2-5; 9 nucleotides match TRBD1. The CDR3 extends over 18 amino acids. V trimming: 3 bases; J trimming: 2 bases; junction bases outside the gene matches: 13. The germline V gene has CDR1 MNHEY and CDR2 SMNVEV (reference sequence). CDR3 residues: CASSFLGTGTLTQETQYF. As DNA, the CDR3 is TGTGCCAGCAGTTTCCTCGGGACAGGGACCCTCACTCAAGAGACCCAGTACTTC.